This entry concerns a single T cell receptor beta chain. Its antigen is unknown. PCR primers comprised 60 Vbeta and 13 Jbeta primers. Sequencing was performed with immunoSEQ multiplex PCR; in TCRdb, only in-frame clones are kept and a portion is missing. The table records roughly 100,000 clones, 70% to 80% of them present only once. The V gene lost 4 bases and the J gene lost 0 bases, with 11 bases spanning the gap. Germline CDR1 and CDR2: SGHNT and YYREEE (reference sequence). The CDR3 is 15 residues long. The data were taken from a study of cytomegalovirus exposure and HLA in healthy donors. About the study: Approximately 190 million T cells yielded 100 million to 130 million unique TCR beta sequences, as an earlier analysis found.

Whole-study findings and limits: Reported performance of the classifier showed diagnosis of cytomegalovirus status with high specificity and sensitivity. Productive rates of about 90% or about 30% were seen for most TCR beta V segments in an earlier analysis.

Whereas donors were nominally healthy upon sampling, unrecorded immune exposures were probable. Sequenced sample: PBMCs. This sequence joins TRBV5-4 and TRBJ2-1, with D possibly TRBD2 on 5 matching bases. The clonotype comes from a male donor in good health and CMV-seropositive. In nucleotides, the CDR3 is TGTGCCAGCAGCGCCGGACTGAGCTCCTACAATGAGCAGTTCTTC. Its translation is CASSAGLSSYNEQFF.